Each of the 20 T cell receptor beta chains below was sequenced from the same sample in a study of T cells in Graves' hyperthyroidism and ophthalmopathy (dated by TCRdb to between 2017 and 2020). Receptors were amplified or captured by multiplex PCR. Instrument used: Illumina HiSeq 2000. Amplification of TCR beta CDR3 regions was carried out from RNA transcripts. The TCR CDR3 was subjected to a first round of RT-PCR using the HTBI primer set and the Qiagen OneStep RT-PCR kit. TCRdb took the public reads, trimmed them with fastp at Q25, ran MiXCR for clone calling and kept in-frame beta chains. Each entry is one CDR3 protein sequence, shown with its most common DNA and genes. Here the sample has about 520,000 distinct CDR3 sequences; around 20% occur a single time. The ten top clones hold about a quarter of the sample. Sample: blood. The receptors shown here come from a man aged 18 to 30 with Graves' hyperthyroidism.

This clonotype has a count of ten or more. V gene TRBV28 combines with J gene TRBJ2-7, with TRBD1 as a possible D gene (5 bases). The CDR3 is 14 amino acids. In germline, CDR1 is MDHEN, CDR2 SYDVKM. The V end lost 10 bases, the J end lost 1 base, and 17 bases lay between the germline ends. CDR3 nucleotides: TGTGCCACCTCTCCTGTGGGGCAGTCCTACGAGCAGTACTTC. It is translated as CATSPVGQSYEQYF.

This clonotype showed up many times. A read error is likely, as this CDR3 ends without the conserved phenylalanine or tryptophan. The V gene is TRBV28, the J gene TRBJ1-1; D not resolved. V gave up 8 bases and J gave up 1 base, with 8 bases separating them. Germline-derived CDR1 and CDR2 are MDHEN and SYDVKM. The CDR3 contains 12 residues. The CDR3 region is CASVSTNTEAFL. For the CDR3, the DNA is TGTGCCAGCGTCAGCACGAACACTGAAGCTTTCCTT.

V and J are TRBV12-3 or TRBV12-4 and TRBJ1-2, with D hard to call. V lost 10 bases to trimming and J lost 8 bases, with 23 bases between them. The CDR3 sequence is 14 residues long. CDR3 sequence: CATNSVTTSMGYTF. CDR3 in DNA: TGTGCCACCAATTCTGTTACTACTTCAATGGGCTACACCTTC.

This clonotype was seen repeatedly, ten times or more. The chain carries TRBV6-1 and TRBJ2-5; 8 nucleotides match TRBD1. The CDR3 extends over 15 amino acids. V dropped 5 bases and J dropped 2; count of bases not matched to a gene: 7. CDR1 and CDR2 (germline): MNHNS, SASEGT. In DNA form, the CDR3 reads TGTGCCAGCAGTCCTACAGGGGGGAGGCAAGAGACCCAGTACTTC. Its protein is CASSPTGGRQETQYF.

This clonotype was counted only a few times. The chain couples TRBV12-3 or TRBV12-4 to TRBJ2-2, with D possibly TRBD1 on 6 matching bases. The CDR3 covers 17 residues. V was trimmed by 6 bases and J by 1 base, leaving 18 bases between them. As DNA, the CDR3 is TGTGCCAGCAGGCCATTACAGGGCCGGGGGAACACCGGGGAGCTGTTTTTT. It translates to CASRPLQGRGNTGELFF.

The CDR3 spells CASSSTPGGQPQHF. The CDR3 bases are TGTGCCAGCAGTTCAACCCCAGGCGGGCAGCCCCAGCATTTT. This chain uses TRBV6-2 or TRBV6-3 with TRBJ1-5, with unresolved D. The CDR3 runs to 14 residues. CDR1 and CDR2 from the germline V gene are MNHEY and SVGEGT. Trimming left V 4 bases short and J 7 bases short, with 14 bases between.

This clonotype was counted ten times or more. The V and J genes are TRBV9 and TRBJ2-5; 10 bases align to TRBD1. The V gene end was trimmed by 0 bases and the J gene end by 1 base; junction bases not matched to a gene: 3. This CDR3 spans 16 amino acids. Germline V gene sequence: CDR1 SGDLS, CDR2 YYNGEE. This CDR3 is CASSVGDRGAQETQYF. The CDR3, as DNA: TGTGCCAGCAGCGTAGGGGACAGGGGAGCCCAAGAGACCCAGTACTTC.

There are many counts of this clonotype. CDR3 DNA: TGCAGTGCCGATCTAGCGGGGAAGCAGGAGACCCAGTACTTC. Residues: CSADLAGKQETQYF. The gene calls are TRBV20-1 and TRBJ2-5; TRBD2 agrees at 9 bases. This CDR3 region has 14 residues. Germline trimming cut 6 bases from V and 5 bases from J; bases unmatched to any gene: 10. Germline V gene lookup returns CDR1 DFQATT and CDR2 SNEGSKA (reference sequence).

The rearrangement uses TRBV20-1 and TRBJ2-7; perhaps TRBD1 as D (6 bases). The CDR3 spans 12 residues. Germline lookup yields CDR1 DFQATT and CDR2 SNEGSKA (reference sequence). V was cut by 3 bases and J by 6 bases, with 12 bases left in between. DNA of the CDR3: TGCAGTGCTAGCGCAGGGGCAGGCGAGCAGTACTTC. Its translation is CSASAGAGEQYF.

This clonotype has at least ten counts. The chain uses TRBV28 and TRBJ2-2, with 9 bases aligning to TRBD1. The CDR3 is 15 residues long. With V trimmed by 2 bases and J by 7 bases, 5 bases remained unmatched. Germline assignment: CDR1 MDHEN and CDR2 SYDVKM. CDR3 sequence reads: CASSLTGGAHGELFF. The CDR3 DNA follows: TGTGCCAGCAGTTTAACAGGGGGCGCGCACGGGGAGCTGTTTTTT.

This clonotype was observed many times. The V and J genes are TRBV6-2 or TRBV6-3 and TRBJ2-2; perhaps TRBD1 as D (5 bases). CDR3 length: 15 residues. Germline V gene data show CDR1 as MNHEY and CDR2 as SVGEGT. V lost 8 bases to trimming and J lost 1 base, with 14 bases between them. The CDR3, as DNA: TGTGCCAGCCGTCCAGGGCCTATGAACACCGGGGAGCTGTTTTTT. Residues: CASRPGPMNTGELFF.

The rearrangement joins TRBV6-1 to TRBJ2-7; TRBD1 matches at 9 bases. CDR1 is MNHNS and CDR2 is SASEGT in the germline V gene. The V and J ends lost 7 bases and 0 bases, in that order; junction bases with no gene match: 7. This CDR3 spans 15 amino acids. The CDR3 bases are TGTGCCAGCAACTTAGACAGGGGGAGCTCCTACGAGCAGTACTTC. Translated, it gives CASNLDRGSSYEQYF.

This clonotype was picked up many times. It may be a read error: a sequence one base away is much more abundant. The gene calls are TRBV7-8 and TRBJ2-7; possible D gene TRBD1, 6 bases. V shed 1 base and J shed 3 bases, with 7 bases lying between them. Germline V CDR1 and CDR2: SGHVS, FQNEAQ. CDR3 length equals 13 residues. CDR3 nucleotides: TGTGCCAGCAGCTTAGAACAGGGCTACGAGCAGTACTTC. This codes for CASSLEQGYEQYF.

This clonotype has at least ten counts. The genes are TRBV19 and TRBJ1-2; D is possibly TRBD1 (5 bases). V shed 10 bases and J shed 4 bases, with 19 bases lying between them. The CDR3 is 14 residues long. Germline V lookup: CDR1 LNHDA, CDR2 SQIVND (reference sequence). As DNA, the CDR3 is TGTGCCATTGCCGACCCCGGGGCAGCCTATGGCTACACCTTC. Translation: CAIADPGAAYGYTF.

This clonotype came up a few times. The gene calls are TRBV5-4 and TRBJ2-2, with 11 bases fitting TRBD2. V gave up 4 bases and J gave up 0 bases; unmatched junction bases: 14. The CDR3 contains 20 residues. Germline V gene data show CDR1 as SGHNT and CDR2 as YYREEE (reference sequence). CDR3 amino acids: CASSLGTRLAGGSNTGELFF. CDR3 nucleotide sequence: TGTGCCAGCAGCCTTGGAACCAGGCTAGCGGGGGGATCGAACACCGGGGAGCTGTTTTTT.

This clonotype was recorded a few times. J is TRBJ2-5 and V is TRBV20-1; 8 nucleotides line up with TRBD2. The V segment lost 2 bases and the J segment 2 bases; nucleotides outside the gene matches: 4. Germline assignment: CDR1 DFQATT and CDR2 SNEGSKA (reference sequence). The CDR3 is 14 residues long. The CDR3 sequence is CSARTLAEQETQYF. CDR3 bases: TGCAGTGCTAGAACACTAGCGGAGCAAGAGACCCAGTACTTC.

The sample holds many counts of this clonotype. The chain joins TRBV6-2 or TRBV6-3 to TRBJ2-6, with a tentative D call TRBD1 (5 bases). The V end lost 0 bases, the J end lost 0 bases, and 12 bases lay between the germline ends. CDR1 and CDR2 (germline): MNHEY, SVGEGT. The CDR3 runs to 18 residues. The CDR3 sequence: CASSYSGHSGSGANVLTF. DNA of the CDR3: TGTGCCAGCAGTTACTCGGGGCATTCGGGCTCTGGGGCCAACGTCCTGACTTTC.

This clonotype turned up a few times. The chain uses TRBV28 and TRBJ2-7; 7 bases map to TRBD1. The CDR3 spans 14 residues. The trim removed 3 bases at V and 5 bases at J, leaving 7 bases unmatched. The germline V gene has CDR1 MDHEN and CDR2 SYDVKM. The DNA for the CDR3 is TGTGCCAGCAGTTTCTCCGGGACAGTCAACGAGCAGTACTTC. Translating gives CASSFSGTVNEQYF.

This clonotype was seen many times. The genes are TRBV28 and TRBJ2-2; D perhaps matches TRBD2 (7 bases). Trimming removed 5 bases from V and 3 bases from J, with 16 bases in between. This CDR3 is 16 amino acids long. Germline CDR1 and CDR2: MDHEN and SYDVKM. Here the CDR3 reads CASSGGGRRYTGELFF. The CDR3 DNA follows: TGTGCCAGCAGTGGGGGGGGCAGGCGCTACACCGGGGAGCTGTTTTTT.

This clonotype was counted many times. The chain recombines TRBV6-2 or TRBV6-3 with TRBJ1-2; D not resolved. V was cut by 7 bases and J by 8 bases, with 17 bases left in between. The CDR3 contains 13 residues. Germline CDR1 is MNHEY and CDR2 is SVGEGT. CDR3 amino acids: CASTEPALLGYTF. CDR3 DNA: TGTGCCAGCACCGAACCAGCGTTGCTGGGCTACACCTTC.